Following are 30 T cell receptor beta chains from one sample sequenced in a study of tumor-infiltrating lymphocytes in primary liver carcinoma. The researchers produced TCR beta cDNA from around 500 ng total RNA with a constant-region primer. Sequencing libraries for TCR beta derived from three nested multiplex PCR rounds that used slightly modified ARM-PCR. The first two PCR rounds used TRBV1-TRBV30 primers with a Cbeta primer, 10 cycles each. TCRdb re-called the multiplex PCR reads with MiXCR, one entry per CDR3 protein. The sample carries around 100,000 distinct CDR3 sequences, roughly 69% recorded once. Co-extraction yielded RNA and DNA from 20-30 mg of unsorted bulk tissue. The sequenced sample was liver tumor tissue from sampling region 5. As for subset: tumor region T5, tumor centre. Receptor source: a woman aged 55-69 years with primary liver carcinoma and hepatitis B virus infection.

As regards this clonotype: Mismatch with germline at one junction end may stem from a read error. V usage is TRBV4-1 and J usage is TRBJ1-1, with D maybe TRBD1 (5 bases). The CDR3 totals 13 residues. Germline V gene sequence: CDR1 MGHRA, CDR2 YSYEKL. CDR3 sequence reads: CASSLGEDTEASF. In DNA form, the CDR3 reads TGCGCCAGCAGCCTGGGGGAGGACACCGAAGCTTCCTTT.

About this clonotype: This CDR3 fails to terminate in the conserved phenylalanine or tryptophan, so it likely reflects a read error. J is TRBJ2-1 and V is TRBV11-3, with 10 nucleotides matching TRBD2. The CDR3 has 15 amino acids. CDR1 is SGHNT and CDR2 is YENEEA in the germline V gene. CDR3 region: CTNSLGTSDINEQFI. The CDR3 nucleotides read TGTACCAACAGCCTAGGGACTAGCGACATCAATGAGCAGTTCATC.

Points on this clonotype: A read error may account for a junction end that differs from germline. This chain connects TRBV29-1 to TRBJ1-4, with D unclear. Germline V gene sequence: CDR1 SQVTM, CDR2 ANQGSEA. This CDR3 contains 16 residues. CDR3 amino acids: CSDEDRLNHPSEKLFF. The CDR3 DNA is TGCAGCGATGAAGATCGGCTCAATCATCCCAGTGAAAAACTGTTTTTT.

The J gene is TRBJ2-3, the V gene TRBV11-2; D might be TRBD1 or TRBD2, each matching 6 bases. Trimming took 3 bases from V and 8 from J, leaving 15 bases between them. Germline assignment: CDR1 SGHAT and CDR2 FQNNGV. This CDR3 is built from 14 residues. The CDR3 here is CASSFWTGAVTQYF. In nucleotides, the CDR3 is TGTGCCAGCAGCTTCTGGACGGGGGCAGTTACGCAGTATTTT. Full variable domain (outside the CDR3, taken from reference TRBV11-2 and TRBJ2-3): EAGVAQSPRYKIIEKRQSVAFWCNPISGHATLYWYQQILGQGPKLLIQFQNNGVVDDSQLPKDRFSAERLKGVDSTLKIQPAKLEDSAVYLCASSFWTGAVTQYFGPGTRLTVL.

A word on this clonotype: This clone may be a read error of a much larger clone one base away. V and J are TRBV29-1 and TRBJ2-3; TRBD2 might be the D (5 bases). V was cut by 4 bases and J by 3 bases, with 17 bases left in between. Germline V gene lookup returns CDR1 SQVTM and CDR2 ANQGSEA. There are 15 residues in the CDR3. CDR3 region: CSVVQVGRGTDTQYF. In DNA, the CDR3 is TGCAGCGTTGTCCAGGTGGGAAGAGGGACAGATACGCAGTATTTT.

Comments on this clonotype: At one boundary the junction diverges from the germline segment, which might be a read error. This sequence joins TRBV11-2 and TRBJ1-6; no clear D gene. This CDR3 is built from 13 residues. The V gene's germline CDR1 is SGHAT and CDR2 FQNNGV. The CDR3 sequence is CVSSLRLSSPLHF. The CDR3 nucleotides read TGTGTCAGCAGCTTGAGGCTTAGTTCACCCCTCCACTTT.

A word on this clonotype: One junction end does not reproduce the germline sequence, and a read error may be involved. V usage is TRBV11-2 and J usage is TRBJ2-1, with 7 bases aligning to TRBD1. Germline values: CDR1 SGHAT, CDR2 FQNNGV. The CDR3 has 17 residues. The CDR3 loop is CASSLTHGQEYRGEQFF. The CDR3 bases are TGTGCCAGCAGCTTGACCCACGGACAGGAGTACAGGGGTGAGCAGTTTTTC.

The chain's CDR3 is CASVEQYF. CDR3 nucleotides: TGTGCTAGTGTTGAGCAGTACTTC. This sequence joins TRBV12-5 and TRBJ2-7; D ambiguous. V was clipped by 7 bases and J by 7 bases, with 2 bases between them. From germline, CDR1 is LGHNT and CDR2 FRNRAP. The length of the CDR3 is 8 residues.

Concerning this clonotype: Compared with germline, one end of the junction differs, possibly owing to a read error. J is TRBJ2-3 and V is TRBV11-2; 9 bases fit TRBD2. The CDR3 covers 17 residues. The V gene's germline CDR1 is SGHAT and CDR2 FQNNGV. Written as DNA, the CDR3 is TGTGCCAACTCCTCGGTAGCGGGAGTGCCTAGCACAGATACGCACTTTTTT. This gives the protein CANSSVAGVPSTDTHFF.

The chain couples TRBV28 to TRBJ2-7, with a possible D match to TRBD1 (6 bases). Trimming pared 4 bases from V and 3 bases from J, leaving 28 bases between. The CDR3 has 19 residues. CDR1 is MDHEN and CDR2 is SYDVKM in the germline V gene. CDR3 DNA: TGTGCCAGCAGTTCTCAGTGGGGACACGTAAACCCTGGGGACTACGAGCAGTACTTC. Translation: CASSSQWGHVNPGDYEQYF.

A word on this clonotype: A read error is likely, as this CDR3 ends without the conserved phenylalanine or tryptophan. J is TRBJ1-6 and V is TRBV10-3; D is possibly TRBD1 (6 bases). V lost 0 bases, J lost 10 bases, and 16 bases lay in between. Germline values: CDR1 ENHRY, CDR2 SYGVKD. The CDR3 contains 16 residues. The DNA of the CDR3 is TGTGCCATCAGTGAGTCCAATACAGGGTCGGGCTCACCCCTCCACATT. Translated: CAISESNTGSGSPLHI.

This clonotype was found once. A much larger clone sits a single nucleotide away, making a read error possible. V is TRBV10-2 and J is TRBJ2-2; 8 nucleotides match TRBD2. CDR3 length equals 18 residues. CDR1 and CDR2 (germline): WSHSY, SAAADI. The CDR3 region has the DNA TGCACCAGCAAGGGCTGGGAGCGGGAGAATCAGAACACCGGGGAGCTGTTTTTT. Translating gives CTSKGWERENQNTGELFF.

Concerning this clonotype itself: The junction departs from germline at one end; a sequencing error may be responsible. This rearrangement joins TRBV6-5 to TRBJ2-7; 7 bases are a match to TRBD1. There are 15 residues in the CDR3. Germline V gene data show CDR1 as MNHEY and CDR2 as SVGAGI. The CDR3 nucleotides read TGTGCCAGCAGTTCTCCGACAGGGCGTTCCTACGAGCAGCACTTT. This translates into CASSSPTGRSYEQHF.

In regard to this clonotype: This CDR3 fails to terminate in the conserved phenylalanine or tryptophan, so it likely reflects a read error. In DNA form, the CDR3 reads TGTGCCAGCAGCTTAGCGGGGACTAGCGCGAGTCGGCTCAGCGATACGCAGTATTTA. This translates into CASSLAGTSASRLSDTQYL. The chain is built from TRBV5-4 and TRBJ2-3; 10 bases line up with TRBD2. The germline CDR1 and CDR2 sequences are SGHNT and YYREEE (reference sequence). The V and J ends lost 2 bases and 6 bases, in that order; junction bases with no gene match: 18. The CDR3 covers 19 residues.

As for this clonotype: A junction boundary mismatches the germline segment, possibly from a read error. The V and J genes are TRBV14 and TRBJ2-2; 10 positions agree with TRBD2. The CDR3 totals 15 residues. Per the germline V gene, CDR1 is SGHDN and CDR2 is FVKESK. The CDR3 is CASSQSGRVTGEPFF. DNA of the CDR3: TGTGCTAGCAGCCAAAGCGGGAGGGTAACCGGGGAGCCGTTTTTT.

About this clonotype itself: The junction departs from the called germline gene at one end, perhaps through a read error. The CDR3: CASSQDTTTSEKLFF. CDR3 in DNA: TGTGCCAGCTCACAAGACACGACAACTAGTGAAAAACTGTTTTTT. The chain recombines TRBV18 with TRBJ1-4; no clear D. From germline, CDR1 is KGHSH and CDR2 LQKENI. The CDR3 contains 15 residues.

This clonotype was recorded at least ten times. The V call is TRBV5-4, the J call TRBJ2-1; D is possibly TRBD1 or TRBD2 (5 bases each). V shed 6 bases and J shed 5 bases, with 21 bases lying between them. CDR1 is SGHNT, CDR2 YYREEE, per germline (reference sequence). The CDR3 has 16 residues. The CDR3 nucleotides are TGTGCCAGCACCCGTGGGGGACCTCTTCCAAACAATGAGCAGTTCTTC. Translated: CASTRGGPLPNNEQFF. Together with reference TRBV5-4 and TRBJ2-1, the CDR3 gives the full variable domain: ETGVTQSPTHLIKTRGQQVTLRCSSQSGHNTVSWYQQALGQGPQFIFQYYREEENGRGNFPPRFSGLQFPNYSSELNVNALELDDSALYLCASTRGGPLPNNEQFFGPGTRLTVL.

This clonotype has just one count. A read error may explain this, as a much larger clone is one base away. CDR3 loop: CDWRKTGGGYEQYF. Here the CDR3 DNA reads TGTGACTGGAGAAAGACAGGGGGAGGCTACGAGCAGTACTTC. The rearrangement links TRBV30 to TRBJ2-7; 9 positions agree with TRBD1. The CDR3 totals 14 residues. The germline V gene has CDR1 GTSNPN and CDR2 SVGIG (reference sequence).

About this clonotype: Germline and junction disagree at one end, which may indicate a read error. CDR3 amino acids: CASRTEGYNQPLHF. CDR3 nucleotide sequence: TGTGCCAGTAGAACCGAGGGGTATAATCAGCCCCTGCATTTT. V usage is TRBV2 and J usage is TRBJ1-5; the D gene is possibly TRBD1 (5 bases). The V gene's germline CDR1 is SNHLY and CDR2 FYNNEI. CDR3 length: 14 residues.

Ten or more counts support this clonotype. The V gene is TRBV6-1, the J gene TRBJ1-1; TRBD1 agrees at 9 bases. There are 15 residues in the CDR3. Germline V CDR1 and CDR2: MNHNS, SASEGT. The J segment lost 0 bases and the V segment lost 7 bases, leaving 6 bases of the junction unmatched. The CDR3, as DNA: TGTGCCAGCACCGTGGGACAGGGAATGAACACTGAAGCTTTCTTT. It encodes CASTVGQGMNTEAFF.

This clonotype was seen more than once but under ten times. A read error may be the cause here, since a much bigger clone is one base away. The J gene is TRBJ2-3, the V gene TRBV12-3 or TRBV12-4; D is ambiguous. The CDR3 sequence is 14 residues long. The CDR3 DNA reads TGTGCCAACAGTTTATCGCGCGGTGTGGTTACGCAGTATTTT. It yields the protein CANSLSRGVVTQYF.

About this clonotype: One end of the junction does not line up with germline, which may come from a read error. This sequence joins TRBV11-2 and TRBJ2-5; 9 nucleotides line up with TRBD2. Germline V CDR1 and CDR2: SGHAT, FQNNGV. The CDR3 has 16 amino acids. In DNA form, the CDR3 reads TGTGCCTGTAGCTACTCCCGTGGTAGCGGGAGAGAGACCCACTACTTC. Residues: CACSYSRGSGRETHYF.

This clonotype has a single count. A much more abundant neighbour one base away suggests this may be a read error. The rearrangement uses TRBV5-1 and TRBJ1-2; D might be TRBD1 (5 bases). The CDR3 has 13 residues. Germline CDR1 and CDR2: SGHRS and YFSETQ. CDR3 DNA: TGCGCCAGCATCTTGGATTCCAGGGAAAAAGGGACCTTC. Translating it yields CASILDSREKGTF. Variable domain in full (rest from reference TRBV5-1 and TRBJ1-2): KAGVTQTPRYLIKTRGQQVTLSCSPISGHRSVSWYQQTPGQGLQFLFEYFSETQRNKGNFPGRFSGRQFSNSRSEMNVSTLELGDSALYLCASILDSREKGTFGSGTRLTVV.

Comment on this clonotype: This may come from a read error, since a much larger clone is one base off. The CDR3 region has the DNA TGTGCCAGCAGTTCGGCAGGGGGCGCAAGTGGCTACACCTTC. Protein sequence: CASSSAGGASGYTF. The chain uses TRBV6-5 and TRBJ1-2; TRBD1 aligns across 8 bases. Germline-derived CDR1 and CDR2 are MNHEY and SVGAGI. This CDR3 has 14 residues. V trimming: 4 bases; J trimming: 7 bases; junction bases outside the gene matches: 8.

The V call is TRBV6-1, the J call TRBJ1-1, with TRBD1 as a possible D gene (5 bases). This CDR3 has 15 residues. Germline CDR1 MNHNS, CDR2 SASEGT. Trimming pared 7 bases from V and 3 bases from J, leaving 18 bases between. CDR3 DNA sequence: TGTGCCAGCAATAGTCAAGGGGCGATAGACACTGAAGCTTTCTTT. The encoded protein is CASNSQGAIDTEAFF.

A note on this clonotype: This may come from a read error, since a much larger clone is one base off. No conserved phenylalanine or tryptophan ends this CDR3, so it is likely a read error. The chain couples TRBV6-4 to TRBJ2-1; 12 bases match TRBD2. CDR1 MRHNA and CDR2 SNTAGT come from the germline V gene. V lost 4 bases to trimming and J lost 5 bases; unmatched junction nucleotides: 3. The CDR3 spans 15 residues. The CDR3 here is CASSAGLAGHNEQFI. The CDR3 nucleotides are TGTGCCAGCAGTGCCGGACTAGCGGGACACAATGAGCAGTTCATC.

The rearrangement links TRBV29-1 to TRBJ1-5; D gene uncertain. Germline V gives CDR1 SQVTM, CDR2 ANQGSEA. The ends were cut back, 3 bases at V and 7 bases at J, with 13 bases in the middle. This CDR3 is built from 13 residues. The CDR3 is CSVDCTSRQPQHF. The CDR3 nucleotides read TGCAGCGTTGACTGTACCTCCCGCCAGCCCCAGCATTTT.

Notes on this clonotype: A much larger clone differs from this one at a single base, so this may be a read error. The rearrangement uses TRBV30 and TRBJ1-5; TRBD1 might be the D (5 bases). Germline CDR1 GTSNPN, CDR2 SVGIG (reference sequence). V was cut by 3 bases and J by 0 bases, with 12 bases left in between. The CDR3 is made up of 15 amino acids. In DNA form, the CDR3 reads TGTGCCTGGAGCCCGACAGAGGGTAGCAATCAGCCCCAGCATTTT. It is translated as CAWSPTEGSNQPQHF.

The rearrangement uses TRBV11-2 and TRBJ2-1; the match to TRBD2 covers 9 bases. CDR1 and CDR2 (germline): SGHAT, FQNNGV. The CDR3 contains 14 residues. The CDR3 loop is CTCSSDPGLAGQFF. The CDR3 DNA reads TGTACCTGCAGCTCAGATCCGGGGCTAGCGGGACAGTTCTTC.

On this clonotype: The CDR3 carries no conserved terminal phenylalanine or tryptophan, so it likely arises from a read error. The chain joins TRBV12-5 to TRBJ2-4, with D tentatively TRBD1 or TRBD2 (6 bases each). Germline V lookup: CDR1 LGHNT, CDR2 FRNRAP. The CDR3 length is 17 residues. In nucleotides, the CDR3 is TGTGCTAGTGCTTTGGTACTGGGGGGCTCGGCCAAAAACATTCAGTACTTA. Its translation: CASALVLGGSAKNIQYL.